The TCR beta chain described here comes from a study of blood T cell repertoires in COVID-19. Study-level background: Samples came from the United States, Italy and Spain, spanning acute and convalescent COVID-19.

Sequenced by immunoSEQ multiplex PCR; TCRdb stores in-frame clones only, minus some. The data show fewer than 350,000 clones, with approximately 81% seen just once and around 2.5% held by the top ten. The V gene end was trimmed by 6 bases and the J gene end by 6 bases; junction bases not matched to a gene: 5. The CDR3 has 13 residues. From germline, CDR1 is LNHDA and CDR2 SQIVND (reference sequence). This TCR derives from a woman aged 45-65 years who had recovered from COVID-19. The sequenced sample consisted of PBMCs or T cells enriched from blood (not recorded which). The chain carries TRBV19 and TRBJ1-5; 7 nucleotides line up with TRBD1. CDR3 in amino acids: CASRTGVGQPQHF. The CDR3 region has the DNA TGTGCCAGTAGAACAGGGGTAGGTCAGCCCCAGCATTTT.